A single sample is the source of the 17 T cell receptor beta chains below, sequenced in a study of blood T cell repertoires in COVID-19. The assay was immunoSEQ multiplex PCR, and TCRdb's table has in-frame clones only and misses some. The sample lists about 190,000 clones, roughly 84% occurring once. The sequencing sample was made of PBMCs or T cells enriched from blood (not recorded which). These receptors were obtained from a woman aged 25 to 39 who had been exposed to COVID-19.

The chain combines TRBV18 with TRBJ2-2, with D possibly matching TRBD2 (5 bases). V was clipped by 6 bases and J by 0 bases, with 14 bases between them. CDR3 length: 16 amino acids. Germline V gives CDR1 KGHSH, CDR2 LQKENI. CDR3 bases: TGTGCCAGCTCCCCTCTTTCCGGGGCGAACACCGGGGAGCTGTTTTTT. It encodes CASSPLSGANTGELFF. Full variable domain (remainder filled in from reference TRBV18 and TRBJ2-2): NAGVMQNPRHLVRRRGQEARLRCSPMKGHSHVYWYRQLPEEGLKFMVYLQKENIIDESGMPKERFSAEFPKEGPSILRIQQVVRGDSAAYFCASSPLSGANTGELFFGEGSRLTVL.

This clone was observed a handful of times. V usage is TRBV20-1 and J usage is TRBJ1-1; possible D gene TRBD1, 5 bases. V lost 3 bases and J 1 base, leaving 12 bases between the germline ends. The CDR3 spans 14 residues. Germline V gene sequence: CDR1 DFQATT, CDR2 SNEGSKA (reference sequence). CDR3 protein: CSASSSQGNTEAFF. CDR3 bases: TGCAGTGCTAGTTCTAGTCAGGGGAACACTGAAGCTTTCTTT.

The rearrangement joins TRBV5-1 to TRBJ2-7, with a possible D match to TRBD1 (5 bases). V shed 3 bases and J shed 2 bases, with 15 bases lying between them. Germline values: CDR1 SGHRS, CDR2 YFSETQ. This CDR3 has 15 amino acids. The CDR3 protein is CASSSSAGKTYEQYF. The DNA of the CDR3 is TGCGCCAGCAGCTCCTCGGCAGGGAAGACCTACGAGCAGTACTTC.

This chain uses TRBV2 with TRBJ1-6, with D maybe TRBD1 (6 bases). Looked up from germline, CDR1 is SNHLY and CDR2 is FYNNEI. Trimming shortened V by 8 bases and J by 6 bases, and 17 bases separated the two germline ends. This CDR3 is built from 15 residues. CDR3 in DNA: TGTGCCAGCGCTATTAACAGGGATCGTAATTCACCCCTCCACTTT. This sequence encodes CASAINRDRNSPLHF.

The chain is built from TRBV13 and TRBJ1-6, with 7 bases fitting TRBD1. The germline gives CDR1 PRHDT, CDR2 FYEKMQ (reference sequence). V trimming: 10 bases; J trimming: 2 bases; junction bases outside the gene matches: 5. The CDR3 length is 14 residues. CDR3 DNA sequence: TGTGCCACCGCGACAGGGACCTATAATTCACCCCTCCACTTT. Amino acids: CATATGTYNSPLHF. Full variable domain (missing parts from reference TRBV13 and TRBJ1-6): AAGVIQSPRHLIKEKRETATLKCYPIPRHDTVYWYQQGPGQDPQFLISFYEKMQSDKGSIPDRFSAQQFSDYHSELNMSSLELGDSALYFCATATGTYNSPLHFGNGTRLTVT.

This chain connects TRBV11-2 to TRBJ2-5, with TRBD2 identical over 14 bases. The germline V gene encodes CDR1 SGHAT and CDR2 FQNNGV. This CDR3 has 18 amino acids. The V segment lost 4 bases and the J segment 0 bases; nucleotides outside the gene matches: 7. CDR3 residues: CASSSSGTSGGNQETQYF. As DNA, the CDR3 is TGTGCCAGCAGCTCCTCCGGGACTAGCGGGGGTAACCAAGAGACCCAGTACTTC. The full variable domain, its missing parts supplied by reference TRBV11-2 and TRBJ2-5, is EAGVAQSPRYKIIEKRQSVAFWCNPISGHATLYWYQQILGQGPKLLIQFQNNGVVDDSQLPKDRFSAERLKGVDSTLKIQPAKLEDSAVYLCASSSSGTSGGNQETQYFGPGTRLLVL.

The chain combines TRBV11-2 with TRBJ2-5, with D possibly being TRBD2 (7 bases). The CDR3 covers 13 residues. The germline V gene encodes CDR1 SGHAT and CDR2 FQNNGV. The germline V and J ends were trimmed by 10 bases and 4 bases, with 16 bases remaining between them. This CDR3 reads CATRGAGRETQYF. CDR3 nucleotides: TGTGCCACCCGGGGGGCCGGGCGAGAGACCCAGTACTTC.

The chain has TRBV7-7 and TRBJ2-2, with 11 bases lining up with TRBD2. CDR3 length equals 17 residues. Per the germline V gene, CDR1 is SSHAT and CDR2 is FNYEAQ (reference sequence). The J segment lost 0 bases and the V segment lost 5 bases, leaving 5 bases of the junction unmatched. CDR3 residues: CASSALAGEANTGELFF. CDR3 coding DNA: TGTGCCAGCAGCGCACTAGCGGGGGAAGCGAACACCGGGGAGCTGTTTTTT.

The CDR3 region has the DNA TGTGCCTGGAGTTTGGGGGGAAGATACGAGCAGTACTTC. Residues: CAWSLGGRYEQYF. J is TRBJ2-7 and V is TRBV30; D possibly corresponds to TRBD2 (6 bases). The germline V and J ends were trimmed by 2 bases and 4 bases, with 12 bases remaining between them. The CDR3 is 13 residues long. Germline CDR1 GTSNPN, CDR2 SVGIG (reference sequence). Variable domain in full (rest from reference TRBV30 and TRBJ2-7): SQTIHQWPATLVQPVGSPLSLECTVEGTSNPNLYWYRQAAGRGLQLLFYSVGIGQISSEVPQNLSASRPQDRQFILSSKKLLLSDSGFYLCAWSLGGRYEQYFGPGTRLTVT.

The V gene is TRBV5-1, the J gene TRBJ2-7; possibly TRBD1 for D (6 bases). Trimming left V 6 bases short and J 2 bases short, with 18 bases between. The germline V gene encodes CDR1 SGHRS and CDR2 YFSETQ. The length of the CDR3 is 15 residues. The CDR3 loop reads CASNQFPGTPYEQYF. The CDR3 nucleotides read TGCGCCAGCAACCAATTTCCCGGGACACCCTACGAGCAGTACTTC. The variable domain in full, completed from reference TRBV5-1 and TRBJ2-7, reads KAGVTQTPRYLIKTRGQQVTLSCSPISGHRSVSWYQQTPGQGLQFLFEYFSETQRNKGNFPGRFSGRQFSNSRSEMNVSTLELGDSALYLCASNQFPGTPYEQYFGPGTRLTVT.

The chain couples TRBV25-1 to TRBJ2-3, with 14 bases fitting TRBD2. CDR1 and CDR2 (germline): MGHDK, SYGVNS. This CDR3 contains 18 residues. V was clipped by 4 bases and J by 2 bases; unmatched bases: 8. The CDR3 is CASSGDWTSGGTTDTQYF. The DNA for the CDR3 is TGTGCCAGCAGTGGGGACTGGACTAGCGGGGGGACCACAGATACGCAGTATTTT. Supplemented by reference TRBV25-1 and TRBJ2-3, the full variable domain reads EADIYQTPRYLVIGTGKKITLECSQTMGHDKMYWYQQDPGMELHLIHYSYGVNSTEKGDLSSESTVSRIRTEHFPLTLESARPSHTSQYLCASSGDWTSGGTTDTQYFGPGTRLTVL.

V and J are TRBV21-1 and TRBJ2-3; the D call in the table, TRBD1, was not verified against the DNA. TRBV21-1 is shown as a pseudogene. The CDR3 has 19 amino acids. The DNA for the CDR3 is TGTGCCAGCAGCAAAAAGGGGGACCAGGACAAGGGTTTTCGGGATACGCAGTATTTT. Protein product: CASSKKGDQDKGFRDTQYF.

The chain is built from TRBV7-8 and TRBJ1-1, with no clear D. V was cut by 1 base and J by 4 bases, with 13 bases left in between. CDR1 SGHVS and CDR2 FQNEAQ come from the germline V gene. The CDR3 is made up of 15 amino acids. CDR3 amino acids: CASSLDAGMGTEAFF. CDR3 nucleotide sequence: TGTGCCAGCAGCTTAGATGCGGGGATGGGCACTGAAGCTTTCTTT.

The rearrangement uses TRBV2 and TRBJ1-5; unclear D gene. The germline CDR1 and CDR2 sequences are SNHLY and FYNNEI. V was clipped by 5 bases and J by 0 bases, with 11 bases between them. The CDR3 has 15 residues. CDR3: CASSHPENSNQPQHF. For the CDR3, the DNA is TGTGCCAGCAGTCACCCAGAAAATAGCAATCAGCCCCAGCATTTT.

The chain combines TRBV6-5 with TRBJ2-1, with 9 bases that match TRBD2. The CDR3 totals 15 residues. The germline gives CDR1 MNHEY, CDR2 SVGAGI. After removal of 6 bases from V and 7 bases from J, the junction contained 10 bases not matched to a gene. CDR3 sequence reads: CASSLSGGRGNEQFF. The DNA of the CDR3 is TGTGCCAGCAGCCTTAGCGGGGGCCGGGGGAATGAGCAGTTCTTC.

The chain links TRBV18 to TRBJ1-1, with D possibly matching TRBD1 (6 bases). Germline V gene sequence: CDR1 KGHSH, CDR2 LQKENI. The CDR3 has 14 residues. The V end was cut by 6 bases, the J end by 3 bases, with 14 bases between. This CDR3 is CASSSDRFDTEAFF. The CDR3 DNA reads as TGTGCCAGCTCGTCCGACAGGTTCGACACTGAAGCTTTCTTT.

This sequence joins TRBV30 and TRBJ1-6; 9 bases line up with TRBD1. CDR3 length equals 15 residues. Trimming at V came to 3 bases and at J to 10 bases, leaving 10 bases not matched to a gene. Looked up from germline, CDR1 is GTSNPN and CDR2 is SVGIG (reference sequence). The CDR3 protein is CAWSLAGTGRSPLHF. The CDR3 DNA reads TGTGCCTGGAGCCTCGCCGGGACAGGGAGGTCACCCCTCCACTTT.